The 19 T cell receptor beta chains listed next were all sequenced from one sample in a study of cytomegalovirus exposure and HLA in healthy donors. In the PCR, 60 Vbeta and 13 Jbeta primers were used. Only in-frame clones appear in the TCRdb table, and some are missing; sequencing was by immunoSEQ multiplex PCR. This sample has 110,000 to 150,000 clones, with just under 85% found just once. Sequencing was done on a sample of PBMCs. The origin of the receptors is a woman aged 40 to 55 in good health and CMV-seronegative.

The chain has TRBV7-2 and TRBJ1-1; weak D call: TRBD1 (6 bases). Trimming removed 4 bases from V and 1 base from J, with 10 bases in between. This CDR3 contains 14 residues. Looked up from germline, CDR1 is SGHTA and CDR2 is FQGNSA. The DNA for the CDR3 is TGTGCCAGCAGCTCGAGGACAGCGAACACTGAAGCTTTCTTT. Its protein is CASSSRTANTEAFF.

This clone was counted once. The DNA of the CDR3 is TGTGCCAGCAGCGTAACGACAGGGGGTCGCAATGAGCAGTTCTTC. It encodes CASSVTTGGRNEQFF. This chain connects TRBV9 to TRBJ2-1, with 9 positions matching TRBD1. V lost 1 base and J lost 6; bases outside the gene matches: 5. The CDR3 runs 15 residues. Per the germline V gene, CDR1 is SGDLS and CDR2 is YYNGEE.

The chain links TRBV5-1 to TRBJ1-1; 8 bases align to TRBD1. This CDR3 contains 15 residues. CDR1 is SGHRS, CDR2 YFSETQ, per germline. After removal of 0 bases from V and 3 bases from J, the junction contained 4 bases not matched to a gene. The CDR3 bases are TGCGCCAGCAGCTTGGGTCAGGGGGCCTACACTGAAGCTTTCTTT. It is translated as CASSLGQGAYTEAFF.

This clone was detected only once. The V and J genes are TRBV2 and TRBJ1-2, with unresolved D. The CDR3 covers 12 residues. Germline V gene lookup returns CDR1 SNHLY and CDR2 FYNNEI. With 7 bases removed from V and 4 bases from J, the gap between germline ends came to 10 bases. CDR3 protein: CASTYSLYGYTF. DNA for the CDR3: TGTGCCAGCACTTACTCGCTCTATGGCTACACCTTC.

For the CDR3, the DNA is TGTGCCAGTAGTATTGGGGCCACTTATCAGCCCCAGCATTTT. This translates into CASSIGATYQPQHF. The chain uses TRBV19 and TRBJ1-5; D possibly corresponds to TRBD1 (5 bases). The V end was cut by 3 bases, the J end by 5 bases, with 11 bases between. The germline V gene encodes CDR1 LNHDA and CDR2 SQIVND (reference sequence). The CDR3 runs 14 residues.

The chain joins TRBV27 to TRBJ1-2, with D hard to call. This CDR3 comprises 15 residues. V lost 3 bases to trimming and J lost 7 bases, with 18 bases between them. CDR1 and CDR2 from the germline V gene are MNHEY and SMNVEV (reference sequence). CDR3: CASSFLDRPGGGYTF. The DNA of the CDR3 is TGTGCCAGCAGTTTTCTGGATCGCCCCGGAGGTGGCTACACCTTC.

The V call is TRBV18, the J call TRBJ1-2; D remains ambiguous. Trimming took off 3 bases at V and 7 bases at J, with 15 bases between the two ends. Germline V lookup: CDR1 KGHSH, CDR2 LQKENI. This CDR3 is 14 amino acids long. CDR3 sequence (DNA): TGTGCCAGCTCACCGCAGTCGTCGTCGGGTGGCTACACCTTC. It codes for CASSPQSSSGGYTF.

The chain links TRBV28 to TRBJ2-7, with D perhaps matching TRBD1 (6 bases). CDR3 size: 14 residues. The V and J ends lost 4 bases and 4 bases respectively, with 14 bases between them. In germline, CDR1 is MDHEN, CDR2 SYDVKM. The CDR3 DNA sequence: TGTGCCAGCAGTTCCTACACAGGGTCGTACGAGCAGTACTTC. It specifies CASSSYTGSYEQYF.

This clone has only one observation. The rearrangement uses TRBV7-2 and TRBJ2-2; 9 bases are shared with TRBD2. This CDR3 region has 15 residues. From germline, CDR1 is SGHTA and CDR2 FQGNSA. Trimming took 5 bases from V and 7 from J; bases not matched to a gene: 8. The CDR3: CASSPLAGVHGELFF. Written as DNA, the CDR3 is TGTGCCAGCAGCCCCTTAGCGGGAGTTCACGGGGAGCTGTTTTTT.

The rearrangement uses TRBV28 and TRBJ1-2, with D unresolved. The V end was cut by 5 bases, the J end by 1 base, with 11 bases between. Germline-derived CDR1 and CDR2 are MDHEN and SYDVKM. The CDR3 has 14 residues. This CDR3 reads CASSGLNFNYGYTF. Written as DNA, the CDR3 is TGTGCCAGCAGTGGGCTTAACTTTAACTATGGCTACACCTTC.

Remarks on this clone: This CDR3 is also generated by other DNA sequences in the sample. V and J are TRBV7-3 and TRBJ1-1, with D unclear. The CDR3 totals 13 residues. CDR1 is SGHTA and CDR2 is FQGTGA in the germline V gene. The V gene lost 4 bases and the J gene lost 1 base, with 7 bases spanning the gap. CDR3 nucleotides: TGTGCCAGCAGCTCCTCAGGGAACACTGAAGCTTTCTTT. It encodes CASSSSGNTEAFF. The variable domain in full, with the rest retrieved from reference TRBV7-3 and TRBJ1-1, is GAGVSQTPSNKVTEKGKYVELRCDPISGHTALYWYRQSLGQGPEFLIYFQGTGAADDSGLPNDRFFAVRPEGSVSTLKIQRTERGDSAVYLCASSSSGNTEAFFGQGTRLTVV.

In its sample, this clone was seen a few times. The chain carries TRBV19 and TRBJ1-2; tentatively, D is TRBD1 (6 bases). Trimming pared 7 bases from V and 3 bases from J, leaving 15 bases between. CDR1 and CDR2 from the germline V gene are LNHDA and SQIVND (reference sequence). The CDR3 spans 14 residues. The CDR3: CASKPPGVDYGYTF. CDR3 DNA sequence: TGTGCCAGTAAACCGCCAGGGGTGGACTATGGCTACACCTTC.

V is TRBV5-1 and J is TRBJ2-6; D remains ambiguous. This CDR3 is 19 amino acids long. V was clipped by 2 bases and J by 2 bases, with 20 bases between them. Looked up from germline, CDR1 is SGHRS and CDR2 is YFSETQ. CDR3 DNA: TGCGCCAGCAGCTTACTCCTAGAGGTAGCTTTTGCTGGGGCCAACGTCCTGACTTTC. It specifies CASSLLLEVAFAGANVLTF.

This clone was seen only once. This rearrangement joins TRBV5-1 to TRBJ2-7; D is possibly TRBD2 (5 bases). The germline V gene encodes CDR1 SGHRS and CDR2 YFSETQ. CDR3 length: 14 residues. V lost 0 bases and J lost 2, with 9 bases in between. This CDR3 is CASSLAPGTYEQYF. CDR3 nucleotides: TGCGCCAGCAGCTTGGCCCCCGGGACCTACGAGCAGTACTTC.

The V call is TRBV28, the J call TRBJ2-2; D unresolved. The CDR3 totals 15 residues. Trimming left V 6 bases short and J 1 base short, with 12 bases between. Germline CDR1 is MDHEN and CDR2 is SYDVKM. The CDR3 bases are TGTGCCAGCAGCCTGGATGCTAGGAACACCGGGGAGCTGTTTTTT. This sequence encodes CASSLDARNTGELFF. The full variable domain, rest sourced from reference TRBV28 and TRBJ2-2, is DVKVTQSSRYLVKRTGEKVFLECVQDMDHENMFWYRQDPGLGLRLIYFSYDVKMKEKGDIPEGYSVSREKKERFSLILESASTNQTSMYLCASSLDARNTGELFFGEGSRLTVL.

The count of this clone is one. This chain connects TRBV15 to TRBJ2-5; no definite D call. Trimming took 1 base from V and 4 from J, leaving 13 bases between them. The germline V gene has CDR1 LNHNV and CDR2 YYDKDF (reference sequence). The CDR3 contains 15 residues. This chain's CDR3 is CATSRVESKRETQYF. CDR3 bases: TGTGCCACCAGCAGAGTTGAGTCGAAACGAGAGACCCAGTACTTC.

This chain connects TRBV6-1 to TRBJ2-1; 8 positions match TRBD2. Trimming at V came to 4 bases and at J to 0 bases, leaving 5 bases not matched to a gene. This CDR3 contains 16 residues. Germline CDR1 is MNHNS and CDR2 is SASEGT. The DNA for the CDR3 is TGTGCCAGCAGTGGGACTAGCCTCGGCTCCTACAATGAGCAGTTCTTC. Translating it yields CASSGTSLGSYNEQFF.

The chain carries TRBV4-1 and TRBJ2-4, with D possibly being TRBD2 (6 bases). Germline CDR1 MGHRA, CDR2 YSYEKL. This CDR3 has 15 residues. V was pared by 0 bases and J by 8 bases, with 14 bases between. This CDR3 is CASSQDRRGWDIQYF. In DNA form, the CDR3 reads TGCGCCAGCAGCCAAGATAGGAGGGGATGGGACATTCAGTACTTC.

Here the CDR3 reads CASSPSIGGTETQYF. DNA of the CDR3: TGTGCCAGCAGTCCCTCCATAGGGGGCACAGAGACCCAGTACTTC. The gene calls are TRBV28 and TRBJ2-5; 7 nucleotides align to TRBD1. In germline, CDR1 is MDHEN, CDR2 SYDVKM. The V gene end was trimmed by 5 bases and the J gene end by 4 bases; junction bases not matched to a gene: 10. The CDR3 is 15 amino acids.